These T cell receptor beta chains were read from a single sample in a study of shared clonotypes between healthy human individuals. Repertoires were generated with immunoSEQ multiplex PCR, while TCRdb's copy carries only in-frame clones and drops some. The sample yields 2,500,000 or so clones, under 95% seen once. Sequenced material: naive CD4+ T cells from PBMCs. These TCRs come from a man younger than 35 in good health. Some clones in this sample may be carry-over from other donors' samples. Both conserved end residues are part of each CDR3. A D gene is named only where the DNA matches it firmly. Clone sizes are given selectively: once, few, many, or a class where the clone is expanded.

NA	TRBD1	TRBV10-3	TRBJ1-2	TGTGCCATCAGTGGGACGGGACAGGCGCTGCGTGGCTACACCTTC	CAISGTGQALRGYTF
NA	TRBD2	TRBV5-4	TRBJ2-1	TGTGCCAGCCACCAAGGGACTAAGTACAGTGAGCAGTTCTTC	CASHQGTKYSEQFF
NA	TRBD2	TRBV6-5	TRBJ2-7	TGTGCCAGCAGCCCCATCGCAGCGGGAGCCTACGAGCAGTACTTC	CASSPIAAGAYEQYF
NA	TRBD2	TRBV15	TRBJ2-7	TGTGCCACCCGTGCCGGACTAGATAGCTCCTACGAGCAGTACTTC	CATRAGLDSSYEQYF
NA	NA	TRBV19	TRBJ2-2	TGTGCCAGTAATCGGGGGAGGTTTACCGGGGAGCTGTTTTTT	CASNRGRFTGELFF
once	NA	TRBV9	TRBJ2-7	TGTGCCAGCAGCGTAGAAGGTGGCCCGACAGGAACCTACGAGCAGTACTTC	CASSVEGGPTGTYEQYF
NA	TRBD2	TRBV4-1	TRBJ2-2	TGCGCCAGCAGCCAAAGGCTTCCCTTAGTAGGCGGGAGTCACACCGGGGAGCTGTTTTTT	CASSQRLPLVGGSHTGELFF
NA	NA	TRBV7-2	TRBJ1-5	TGTGCCAGCAGATCTGACGGATATAGCAATCAGCCCCAGCATTTT	CASRSDGYSNQPQHF
NA	TRBD1	TRBV10-2	TRBJ1-1	TGCGCCAGCAGTGAGTACAGGGGGAAGAGCCTGACCCGCGGGTCTGAAGCTTTCTTT	CASSEYRGKSLTRGSEAFF
NA	TRBD1	TRBV29-1	TRBJ1-2	TGCAGCGTTGAAGAGGGATGGGACAGGGGAAACTACACCTTC	CSVEEGWDRGNYTF
once	TRBD2	TRBV10-3	TRBJ2-1	TGTGCCACCCACCCCGGGACTAGCGGGAGTAATGAGCAGTTCTTC	CATHPGTSGSNEQFF
once	NA	TRBV9	TRBJ2-2	TGTGCCAGCAGCGTAGCCGGGGCTAGGGCCGGGGAGCTGTTTTTT	CASSVAGARAGELFF
NA	NA	TRBV28	TRBJ1-2	TGTGCCAGCAGTTTACATCAAAGTGGAGGGACCTATGGCTACACCTTC	CASSLHQSGGTYGYTF
NA	NA	TRBV5-1	TRBJ2-2	TGCGCCAGCAGCTTGGTCGCACTTCCGACCGGGGAGCTGTTTTTT	CASSLVALPTGELFF
NA	TRBD2	TRBV11-2	TRBJ2-5	TGTGCCCGAGAAGCCCAGCGGGGCAGAACAGGGACCCAGTACTTC	CAREAQRGRTGTQYF
NA	NA	TRBV7-8	TRBJ2-2	TGTGCCAGCAGCCCGGACAGTTCGGCCGGGGAGCTGTTTTTT	CASSPDSSAGELFF
NA	NA	TRBV10-3	TRBJ2-7	TGTGCCATCAGGCAGGGACTCGAGGCCTACGAGCAGTACTTC	CAIRQGLEAYEQYF
NA	NA	TRBV27	TRBJ1-2	TGTGCCAGCAGTTCCGGACAGCCGAACTATGGCTACACCTTC	CASSSGQPNYGYTF
once	NA	TRBV30	TRBJ2-7	TGTGCCTGGGGGATAGCCGAGCAGTACTTC	CAWGIAEQYF
NA	NA	TRBV7-3	TRBJ2-5	TGTGCCAGCAGCTCCGCCGGGCGTATCGAGACCCAGTACTTC	CASSSAGRIETQYF
NA	NA	TRBV15	TRBJ2-2	TGTGCCACCAGCAGAGGGCAGGTCATGAACACCGGGGAGCTGTTTTTT	CATSRGQVMNTGELFF
NA	NA	TRBV29-1	TRBJ2-1	TGCAGCGTTGCGACAAGACTAGCCTACAATGAGCAGTTCTTC	CSVATRLAYNEQFF
NA	NA	TRBV2	TRBJ1-1	TGTGCCAGCAGTGCCGGGACATTGAAAGCTTTCTTT	CASSAGTLKAFF
NA	NA	TRBV6-1	TRBJ1-2	TGTGCCAGCATAATGGGCCGCAACTATGGCTACACCTTC	CASIMGRNYGYTF
NA	NA	TRBV28	TRBJ1-1	TGTGCCAGCAGTTTGGGGGGACAGAACACTGAAGCTTTCTTT	CASSLGGQNTEAFF
NA	NA	TRBV4-2	TRBJ1-3	TGTGCCAGCAGCCGAGGGAGTGGAAACACCATATATTTT	CASSRGSGNTIYF
NA	NA	TRBV4-2	TRBJ2-2	TGTGCCAGCAGCTTCACGGCAGGGACCGGGATGGGCGGGGAGCTGTTTTTT	CASSFTAGTGMGGELFF